This T cell receptor beta chain was identified in a study of technical replicates of blood from a handful of donors. Clones were read by immunoSEQ multiplex PCR, and TCRdb kept only the in-frame ones, dropping some. In the table there are over 70,000 clones, approximately 95% of which are singletons. The CDR3 is 14 amino acids. Germline V gene sequence: CDR1 LNHDA, CDR2 SQIVND (reference sequence). V was trimmed by 1 base and J by 5 bases, leaving 12 bases between them. This chain connects TRBV19 to TRBJ2-7, with D perhaps TRBD1 (7 bases). Material: T cells isolated from PBMCs. This receptor was obtained from a human donor in good health. CDR3: CASSIVPGGNEQYF. DNA for the CDR3: TGTGCCAGTAGTATAGTCCCAGGGGGGAACGAGCAGTACTTC.